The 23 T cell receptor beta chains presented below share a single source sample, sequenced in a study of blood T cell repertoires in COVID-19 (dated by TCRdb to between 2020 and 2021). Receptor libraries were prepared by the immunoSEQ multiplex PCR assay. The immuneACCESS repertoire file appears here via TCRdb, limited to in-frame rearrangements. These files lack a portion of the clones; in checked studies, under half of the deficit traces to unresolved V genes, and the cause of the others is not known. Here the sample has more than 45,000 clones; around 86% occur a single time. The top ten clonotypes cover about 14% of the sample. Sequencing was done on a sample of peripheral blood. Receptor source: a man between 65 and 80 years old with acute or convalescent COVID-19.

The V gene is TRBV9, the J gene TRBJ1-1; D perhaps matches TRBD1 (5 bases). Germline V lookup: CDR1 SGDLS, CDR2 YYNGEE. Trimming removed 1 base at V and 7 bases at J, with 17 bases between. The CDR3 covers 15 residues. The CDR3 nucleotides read TGTGCCAGCAGCGTAACCCCGGGCAGGGAAAGTGAAGCTTTCTTT. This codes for CASSVTPGRESEAFF.

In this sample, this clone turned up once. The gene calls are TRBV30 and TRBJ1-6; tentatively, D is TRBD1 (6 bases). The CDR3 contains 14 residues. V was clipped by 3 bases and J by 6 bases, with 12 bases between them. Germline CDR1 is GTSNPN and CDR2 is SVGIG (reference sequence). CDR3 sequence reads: CAWSPGVFNSPLHF. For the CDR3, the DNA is TGTGCCTGGAGCCCAGGGGTATTTAATTCACCCCTCCACTTT.

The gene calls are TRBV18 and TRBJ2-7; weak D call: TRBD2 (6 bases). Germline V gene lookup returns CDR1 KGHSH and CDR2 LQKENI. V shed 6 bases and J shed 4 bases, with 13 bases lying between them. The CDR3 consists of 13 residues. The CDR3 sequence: CASSTYGGYEQYF. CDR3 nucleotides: TGTGCCAGCTCTACCTACGGGGGTTACGAGCAGTACTTC.

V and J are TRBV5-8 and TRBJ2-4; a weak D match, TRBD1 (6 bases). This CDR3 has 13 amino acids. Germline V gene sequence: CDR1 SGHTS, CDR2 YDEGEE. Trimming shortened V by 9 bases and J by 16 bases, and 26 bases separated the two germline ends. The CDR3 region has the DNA TGTGCCACCACACACGGATGGACAGCCCCAGGTTACTTC. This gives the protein CATTHGWTAPGYF. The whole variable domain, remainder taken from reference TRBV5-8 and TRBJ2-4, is EAGVTQSPTHLIKTRGQQATLRCSPISGHTSVYWYQQALGLGLQFLLWYDEGEERNRGNFPPRFSGRQFPNYSSELNVNALELEDSALYLCATTHGWTAPGYFGAGTRLSVL.

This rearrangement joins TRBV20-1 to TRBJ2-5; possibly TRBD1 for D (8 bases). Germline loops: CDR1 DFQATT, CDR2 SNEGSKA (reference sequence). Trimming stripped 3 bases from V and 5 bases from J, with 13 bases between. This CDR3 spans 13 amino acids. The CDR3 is CSASHRGGETQYF. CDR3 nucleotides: TGCAGTGCTAGTCACAGGGGGGGTGAGACCCAGTACTTC.

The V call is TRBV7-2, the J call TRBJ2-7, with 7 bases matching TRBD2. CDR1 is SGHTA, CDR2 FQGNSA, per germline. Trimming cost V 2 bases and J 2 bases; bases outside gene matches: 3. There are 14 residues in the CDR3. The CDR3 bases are TGTGCCAGCAGCTTATTAGGGAGGGCCTACGAGCAGTACTTC. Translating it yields CASSLLGRAYEQYF. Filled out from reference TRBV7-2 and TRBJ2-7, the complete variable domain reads GAGVSQSPSNKVTEKGKDVELRCDPISGHTALYWYRQSLGQGLEFLIYFQGNSAPDKSGLPSDRFSAERTGGSVSTLTIQRTQQEDSAVYLCASSLLGRAYEQYFGPGTRLTVT.

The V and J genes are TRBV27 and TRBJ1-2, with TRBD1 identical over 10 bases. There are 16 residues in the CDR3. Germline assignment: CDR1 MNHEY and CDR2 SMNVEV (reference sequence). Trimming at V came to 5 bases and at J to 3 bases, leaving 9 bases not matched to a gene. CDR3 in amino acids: CASSPTGGQGYYGYTF. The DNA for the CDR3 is TGTGCCAGCAGTCCAACGGGGGGACAGGGGTACTATGGCTACACCTTC.

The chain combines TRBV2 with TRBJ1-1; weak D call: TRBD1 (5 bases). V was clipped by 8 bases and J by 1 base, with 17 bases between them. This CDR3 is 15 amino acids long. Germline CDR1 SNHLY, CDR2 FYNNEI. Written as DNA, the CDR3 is TGTGCCAGCGGTGGGGAAGACAGCACGAACACTGAAGCTTTCTTT. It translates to CASGGEDSTNTEAFF.

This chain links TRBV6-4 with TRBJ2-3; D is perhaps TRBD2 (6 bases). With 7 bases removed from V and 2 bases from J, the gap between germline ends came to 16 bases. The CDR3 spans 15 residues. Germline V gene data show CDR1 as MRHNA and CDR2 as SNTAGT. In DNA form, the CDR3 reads TGTGCCAGCAAACCCCTAGCGATCTCCACAGATACGCAGTATTTT. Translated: CASKPLAISTDTQYF.

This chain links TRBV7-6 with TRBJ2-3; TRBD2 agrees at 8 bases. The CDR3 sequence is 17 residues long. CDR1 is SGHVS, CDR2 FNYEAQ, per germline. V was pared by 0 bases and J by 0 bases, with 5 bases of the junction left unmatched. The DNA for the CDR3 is TGTGCCAGCAGCTTAGCGCTGGCGGGGGGAAGCACAGATACGCAGTATTTT. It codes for CASSLALAGGSTDTQYF.

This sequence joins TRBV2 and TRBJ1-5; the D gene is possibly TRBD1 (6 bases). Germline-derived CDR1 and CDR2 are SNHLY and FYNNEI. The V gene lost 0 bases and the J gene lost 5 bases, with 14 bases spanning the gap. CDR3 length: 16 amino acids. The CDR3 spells CASSEAGRRGYQPQHF. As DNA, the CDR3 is TGTGCCAGCAGTGAAGCCGGGCGCAGGGGCTATCAGCCCCAGCATTTT.

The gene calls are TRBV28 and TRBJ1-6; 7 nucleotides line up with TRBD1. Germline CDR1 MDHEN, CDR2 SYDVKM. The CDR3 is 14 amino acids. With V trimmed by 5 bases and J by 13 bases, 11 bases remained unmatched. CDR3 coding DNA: TGTGCCAGCAGTCAAGACAGGGATGCCCCCCCCCTCCACTTT. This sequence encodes CASSQDRDAPPLHF.

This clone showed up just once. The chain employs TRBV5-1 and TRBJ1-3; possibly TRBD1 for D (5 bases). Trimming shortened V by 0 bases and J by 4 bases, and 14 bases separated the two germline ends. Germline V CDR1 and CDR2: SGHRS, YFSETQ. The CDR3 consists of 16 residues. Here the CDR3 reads CASSLAPGARGNTIYF. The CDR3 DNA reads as TGCGCCAGCAGCTTGGCTCCTGGGGCGCGAGGAAACACCATATATTTT.

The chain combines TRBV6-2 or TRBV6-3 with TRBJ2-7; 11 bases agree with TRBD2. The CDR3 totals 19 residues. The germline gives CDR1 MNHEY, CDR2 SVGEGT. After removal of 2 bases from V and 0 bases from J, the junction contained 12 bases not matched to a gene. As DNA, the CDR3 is TGTGCCAGCAGTTACCGGGACAGGGTACTAGCGGGAGTCTCCTACGAGCAGTACTTC. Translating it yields CASSYRDRVLAGVSYEQYF.

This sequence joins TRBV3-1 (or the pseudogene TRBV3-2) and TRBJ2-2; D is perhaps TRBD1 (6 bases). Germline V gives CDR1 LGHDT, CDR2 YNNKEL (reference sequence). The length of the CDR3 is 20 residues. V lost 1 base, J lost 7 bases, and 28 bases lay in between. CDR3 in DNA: TGTGCCAGCAGCCAAGTCTATGGGGGCGGGCAGGGGTATCGGAACGGGGAGCTGTTTTTT. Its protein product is CASSQVYGGGQGYRNGELFF.

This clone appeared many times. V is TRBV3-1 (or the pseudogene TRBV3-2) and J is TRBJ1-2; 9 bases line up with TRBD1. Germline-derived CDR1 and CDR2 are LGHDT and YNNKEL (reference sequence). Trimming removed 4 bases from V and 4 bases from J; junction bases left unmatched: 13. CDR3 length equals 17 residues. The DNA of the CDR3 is TGTGCCAGCAGCCCCCGGGACAGGGACTTTCAATTCTATGGCTACACCTTC. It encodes CASSPRDRDFQFYGYTF.

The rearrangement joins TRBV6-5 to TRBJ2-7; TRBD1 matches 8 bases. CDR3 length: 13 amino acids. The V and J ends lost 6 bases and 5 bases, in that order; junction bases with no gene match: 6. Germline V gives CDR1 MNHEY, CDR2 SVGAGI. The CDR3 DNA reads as TGTGCCAGCAGGGTGGACAGGGACCACGAGCAGTACTTC. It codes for CASRVDRDHEQYF.

Written as DNA, the CDR3 is TGCGCCAGCAGCGTCGGGGTAAATAGCAATCAGCCCCAGCATTTT. It translates to CASSVGVNSNQPQHF. The genes are TRBV5-1 and TRBJ1-5; the D is unclear. The germline gives CDR1 SGHRS, CDR2 YFSETQ. V was shortened by 4 bases and J by 0 bases, with 11 bases between the two germline ends. This CDR3 has 15 residues. Supplemented by reference TRBV5-1 and TRBJ1-5, the full variable domain reads KAGVTQTPRYLIKTRGQQVTLSCSPISGHRSVSWYQQTPGQGLQFLFEYFSETQRNKGNFPGRFSGRQFSNSRSEMNVSTLELGDSALYLCASSVGVNSNQPQHFGDGTRLSIL.

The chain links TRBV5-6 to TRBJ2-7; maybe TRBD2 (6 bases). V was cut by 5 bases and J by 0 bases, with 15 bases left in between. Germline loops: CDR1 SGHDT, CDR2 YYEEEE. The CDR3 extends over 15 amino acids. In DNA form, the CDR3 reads TGTGCCAGCAGTAATAGCGGCCCCTTCTCCTACGAGCAGTACTTC. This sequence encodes CASSNSGPFSYEQYF.

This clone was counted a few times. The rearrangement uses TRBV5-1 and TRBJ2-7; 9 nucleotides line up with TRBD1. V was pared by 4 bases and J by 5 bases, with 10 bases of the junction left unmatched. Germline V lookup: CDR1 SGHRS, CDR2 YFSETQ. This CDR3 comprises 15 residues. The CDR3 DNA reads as TGCGCCAGCAGCCGAACGGGACAGGGAGGGAACGAGCAGTACTTC. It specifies CASSRTGQGGNEQYF. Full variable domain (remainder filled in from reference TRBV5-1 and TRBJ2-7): KAGVTQTPRYLIKTRGQQVTLSCSPISGHRSVSWYQQTPGQGLQFLFEYFSETQRNKGNFPGRFSGRQFSNSRSEMNVSTLELGDSALYLCASSRTGQGGNEQYFGPGTRLTVT.

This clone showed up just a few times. CDR3 nucleotides: TGCGCCAGCAGCTTTGGGCAGGGGGCGAATGAGCAGTTCTTC. Its translation: CASSFGQGANEQFF. The chain carries TRBV5-1 and TRBJ2-1, with 8 bases identical to TRBD1. Unmatched junction bases numbered 5, after V lost 2 bases and J lost 7 bases. The CDR3 has 14 amino acids. Per the germline V gene, CDR1 is SGHRS and CDR2 is YFSETQ. Complete variable domain (other parts from reference TRBV5-1 and TRBJ2-1): KAGVTQTPRYLIKTRGQQVTLSCSPISGHRSVSWYQQTPGQGLQFLFEYFSETQRNKGNFPGRFSGRQFSNSRSEMNVSTLELGDSALYLCASSFGQGANEQFFGPGTRLTVL.

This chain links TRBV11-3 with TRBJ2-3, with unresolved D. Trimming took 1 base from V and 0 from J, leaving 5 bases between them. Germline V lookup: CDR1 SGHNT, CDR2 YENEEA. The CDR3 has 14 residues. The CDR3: CASSLGASTDTQYF. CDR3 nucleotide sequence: TGTGCCAGCAGCTTAGGGGCCAGCACAGATACGCAGTATTTT. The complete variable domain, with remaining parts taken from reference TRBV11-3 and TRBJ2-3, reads EAGVVQSPRYKIIEKKQPVAFWCNPISGHNTLYWYLQNLGQGPELLIRYENEEAVDDSQLPKDRFSAERLKGVDSTLKIQPAELGDSAVYLCASSLGASTDTQYFGPGTRLTVL.

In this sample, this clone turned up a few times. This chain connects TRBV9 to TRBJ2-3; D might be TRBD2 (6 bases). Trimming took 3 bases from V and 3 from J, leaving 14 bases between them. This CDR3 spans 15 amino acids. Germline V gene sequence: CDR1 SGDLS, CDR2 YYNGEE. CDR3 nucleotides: TGTGCCAGCAGCGCAGCCCCTGGGGGGACAGATACGCAGTATTTT. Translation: CASSAAPGGTDTQYF.